The 4 T cell receptor beta chains listed next were all sequenced from one sample in a study of T cell responses to AZD1222 COVID-19 vaccine. The table came from immunoSEQ multiplex PCR; TCRdb's copy has only in-frame clones and leaves some out. Found here are approximately 150,000 clones, around 92% of them singletons; the top ten hold 4.4%. The source was peripheral blood, collected on day 0 of MenACWY control vaccination. These receptors were taken from an adult in good health.

The J gene is TRBJ1-3, the V gene TRBV7-9; D remains ambiguous. Germline V gene sequence: CDR1 SEHNR, CDR2 FQNEAQ (reference sequence). The CDR3 sequence is 14 residues long. V lost 7 bases and J 4 bases, leaving 14 bases between the germline ends. Written as DNA, the CDR3 is TGTGCCAGCACCTCTACCGAACAGGGAAACACCATATATTTT. It is translated as CASTSTEQGNTIYF.

The J gene is TRBJ1-2, the V gene TRBV29-1, with D perhaps TRBD1 (5 bases). CDR3 size: 12 residues. V was trimmed by 4 bases and J by 6 bases, leaving 12 bases between them. Germline V gene lookup returns CDR1 SQVTM and CDR2 ANQGSEA. Written as DNA, the CDR3 is TGCAGCGTTGTTAGGACAAACGATGGCTACACCTTC. Its protein is CSVVRTNDGYTF.

V usage is TRBV9 and J usage is TRBJ1-1; possible D gene TRBD1, 5 bases. The germline V gene encodes CDR1 SGDLS and CDR2 YYNGEE. Trimming left V 2 bases short and J 4 bases short, with 12 bases between. This CDR3 region has 14 residues. CDR3 sequence (DNA): TGTGCCAGCAGCGTGTTGGGGGATACCACTGAAGCTTTCTTT. This sequence encodes CASSVLGDTTEAFF.

The chain combines TRBV19 with TRBJ1-1; 8 bases fit TRBD1. The CDR3 contains 17 residues. Per the germline V gene, CDR1 is LNHDA and CDR2 is SQIVND (reference sequence). The V and J ends lost 7 bases and 1 base, in that order; junction bases with no gene match: 14. CDR3 residues: CASTTARGTGGNTEAFF. For the CDR3, the DNA is TGTGCCAGTACGACCGCCCGGGGGACAGGAGGGAACACTGAAGCTTTCTTT.